A single sample is the source of the 30 T cell receptor beta chains below, sequenced in a study of CD8 T cells in Susac syndrome. The RNA input was roughly 0.5 to 1 ug, and it was reverse transcribed with random hexamers. TCRdb re-called the immunoSEQ multiplex PCR reads with MiXCR, one entry per CDR3 protein. This sample has around 200,000 distinct CDR3 sequences, with 85% to 95% found just once. Sequencing was performed on CD4+ T cells from PBMCs. All receptors derive from a human donor in good health.

The table lists this clonotype with a count of one. The chain has TRBV20-1 and TRBJ2-3; TRBD2 might be the D (6 bases). There are 12 residues in the CDR3. From germline, CDR1 is DFQATT and CDR2 SNEGSKA (reference sequence). Between the trimmed V and J ends, which lost 6 bases and 4 bases, there was a span of 11 bases. The CDR3 DNA is TGCAGTGCCCCTGGGGGGTCAGATACGCAGTATTTT. The encoded protein is CSAPGGSDTQYF.

This clonotype showed up just once. The chain has TRBV27 and TRBJ1-6; 8 bases are shared with TRBD1. V dropped 2 bases and J dropped 14; count of bases not matched to a gene: 17. Looked up from germline, CDR1 is MNHEY and CDR2 is SMNVEV (reference sequence). This CDR3 region has 17 residues. The CDR3 DNA is TGTGCCAGCAGTTTACAAGCTGGACAGGGATTTGTGGGATCCCTCCACTTT. As protein: CASSLQAGQGFVGSLHF.

The chain joins TRBV15 to TRBJ2-5, with D unresolved. V was shortened by 3 bases and J by 2 bases, with 7 bases between the two germline ends. Germline-derived CDR1 and CDR2 are LNHNV and YYDKDF (reference sequence). This CDR3 has 13 amino acids. The CDR3 DNA is TGTGCCACCAGCAGGGTGGGGCAAGAGACCCAGTACTTC. Translated: CATSRVGQETQYF.

The chain employs TRBV29-1 and TRBJ1-1; 7 positions match TRBD1. CDR1 SQVTM and CDR2 ANQGSEA come from the germline V gene. V trimming: 7 bases; J trimming: 5 bases; junction bases outside the gene matches: 13. This CDR3 comprises 14 residues. The DNA for the CDR3 is TGCAGCGCAGGTTTTGGACAGGTAACTACTGAAGCTTTCTTT. It translates to CSAGFGQVTTEAFF.

This chain connects TRBV5-1 to TRBJ2-5; 7 positions match TRBD2. The CDR3 spans 13 residues. The V gene's germline CDR1 is SGHRS and CDR2 YFSETQ. Unmatched junction bases numbered 4, after V lost 3 bases and J lost 5 bases. This CDR3 reads CASSWEGTETQYF. CDR3 bases: TGCGCCAGCAGCTGGGAGGGTACGGAGACCCAGTACTTC.

This clonotype was seen only once. V gene TRBV18 combines with J gene TRBJ1-1; D is uncertain. Trimming stripped 0 bases from V and 8 bases from J, with 10 bases between. The CDR3 is 13 amino acids. Germline V lookup: CDR1 KGHSH, CDR2 LQKENI. CDR3: CASSPPHGEEAFF. DNA of the CDR3: TGTGCCAGCTCACCACCCCACGGTGAGGAAGCTTTCTTT.

This clonotype appeared a few times. The J gene is TRBJ1-5, the V gene TRBV7-2, with a tentative D call TRBD1 (5 bases). Trimming stripped 1 base from V and 4 bases from J, with 11 bases between. CDR3 size: 15 residues. Germline V gene sequence: CDR1 SGHTA, CDR2 FQGNSA. The DNA for the CDR3 is TGTGCCAGCAGCTTAGTGGGGGGAAGTAATCAGCCCCAGCATTTT. This codes for CASSLVGGSNQPQHF.

The chain links TRBV30 to TRBJ2-3; TRBD1 is a possible D gene (6 bases). V was clipped by 4 bases and J by 9 bases, with 14 bases between them. CDR1 and CDR2 from the germline V gene are GTSNPN and SVGIG (reference sequence). The CDR3 has 12 residues. Here the CDR3 DNA reads TGTGCCTGGACACCGGGACAAACGACGCAGTATTTT. Its protein is CAWTPGQTTQYF.

V and J are TRBV24-1 and TRBJ2-1, with TRBD1 identical over 7 bases. Germline V gene data show CDR1 as KGHDR and CDR2 as SFDVKD. With V trimmed by 3 bases and J by 5 bases, 9 bases remained unmatched. This CDR3 is 16 amino acids long. The CDR3 region has the DNA TGTGCCACCAGTGATGAACCGGACAGGAGAAACAATGAGCAGTTCTTC. Encoded protein: CATSDEPDRRNNEQFF.

The V and J genes are TRBV29-1 and TRBJ2-5; 8 nucleotides agree with TRBD1. J gave up 5 bases and V 7 bases, and 9 bases lay outside the gene matches. Germline assignment: CDR1 SQVTM and CDR2 ANQGSEA. The CDR3 extends over 13 amino acids. CDR3 in DNA: TGCAGCGCTACAGGGGGTGTCGGGGAGACCCAGTACTTC. Protein product: CSATGGVGETQYF.

The sample holds a few counts of this clonotype. This CDR3 is CASSLARGGETQYF. The CDR3 region has the DNA TGTGCCAGCAGCTTAGCGCGGGGGGGAGAGACCCAGTACTTC. This chain connects TRBV7-9 to TRBJ2-5; 9 nucleotides agree with TRBD2. The CDR3 covers 14 residues. Germline CDR1 is SEHNR and CDR2 is FQNEAQ (reference sequence). Trimming took 0 bases from V and 4 from J; bases not matched to a gene: 0. Variable domain in full (rest from reference TRBV7-9 and TRBJ2-5): DTGVSQNPRHKITKRGQNVTFRCDPISEHNRLYWYRQTLGQGPEFLTYFQNEAQLEKSRLLSDRFSAERPKGSFSTLEIQRTEQGDSAMYLCASSLARGGETQYFGPGTRLLVL.

This chain joins TRBV30 and TRBJ2-2; 7 nucleotides line up with TRBD1. V shed 4 bases, J shed 4 bases, and the junction held 3 bases outside the gene matches. CDR1 GTSNPN and CDR2 SVGIG come from the germline V gene (reference sequence). This CDR3 has 13 residues. The CDR3 spells CAWTDRVTGELFF. The DNA of the CDR3 is TGTGCCTGGACTGACAGGGTCACCGGGGAGCTGTTTTTT.

V gene TRBV9 combines with J gene TRBJ2-2; 10 nucleotides align to TRBD1. This CDR3 comprises 17 residues. The V and J ends lost 4 bases and 5 bases, in that order; junction bases with no gene match: 11. Looked up from germline, CDR1 is SGDLS and CDR2 is YYNGEE. CDR3 sequence: CASSPRTAGQGTGELFF. CDR3 nucleotides: TGTGCCAGCAGCCCCCGGACGGCGGGACAGGGGACCGGGGAGCTGTTTTTT.

The V gene is TRBV24-1, the J gene TRBJ2-3, with D unresolved. V was clipped by 10 bases and J by 4 bases, with 8 bases between them. CDR1 KGHDR and CDR2 SFDVKD come from the germline V gene. CDR3 length equals 11 residues. The CDR3 protein is CATGSADTQYF. The DNA for the CDR3 is TGTGCCACTGGAAGTGCAGATACGCAGTATTTT.

The chain has TRBV25-1 and TRBJ2-5, with TRBD2 matching over 9 bases. The CDR3 has 15 residues. The ends lost 3 bases at V and 5 bases at J; junction bases unmatched: 7. In germline, CDR1 is MGHDK, CDR2 SYGVNS. CDR3 region: CASSEASGAWETQYF. DNA for the CDR3: TGTGCCAGCAGTGAGGCTAGCGGGGCGTGGGAGACCCAGTACTTC.

This rearrangement joins TRBV7-2 to TRBJ1-2; D might be TRBD1 (6 bases). Trimming removed 6 bases from V and 7 bases from J, with 15 bases in between. This CDR3 contains 13 residues. The germline gives CDR1 SGHTA, CDR2 FQGNSA. The chain's CDR3 is CASRQGSSSGYTF. For the CDR3, the DNA is TGTGCCAGCAGACAGGGATCGTCCTCTGGCTACACCTTC.

This rearrangement joins TRBV4-1 to TRBJ1-2, with TRBD1 as a possible D gene (6 bases). The CDR3 has 17 amino acids. Trimming took 3 bases from V and 2 from J, leaving 19 bases between them. Germline loops: CDR1 MGHRA, CDR2 YSYEKL. In DNA, the CDR3 is TGCGCCAGCAGCCACCCCCGGAGGACAGTTTCGAACTATGGCTACACCTTC. Translation: CASSHPRRTVSNYGYTF.

The chain is built from TRBV29-1 and TRBJ1-4; D is unresolved. The CDR3 contains 12 residues. V was clipped by 5 bases and J by 3 bases, with 7 bases between them. Looked up from germline, CDR1 is SQVTM and CDR2 is ANQGSEA. CDR3: CSVSGSNEKLFF. As DNA, the CDR3 is TGCAGCGTTTCCGGCTCTAATGAAAAACTGTTTTTT.

The rearrangement links TRBV12-3 or TRBV12-4 to TRBJ2-3, with D hard to call. Trimming pared 1 base from V and 6 bases from J, leaving 11 bases between. The CDR3 length is 14 residues. CDR3 amino acids: CASSLEGRADTQYF. The CDR3 region has the DNA TGTGCCAGCAGTTTAGAAGGGCGCGCGGATACGCAGTATTTT.

The chain has TRBV4-1 and TRBJ2-3; TRBD1 aligns across 12 bases. Germline lookup yields CDR1 MGHRA and CDR2 YSYEKL. This CDR3 spans 17 amino acids. With V trimmed by 1 base and J by 2 bases, 4 bases remained unmatched. Here the CDR3 reads CASSQAGTGGPTDTQYF. The CDR3 DNA reads TGCGCCAGCAGCCAAGCGGGGACAGGGGGCCCCACAGATACGCAGTATTTT.

The genes are TRBV3-1 and TRBJ2-5; D is ambiguous. The germline gives CDR1 LGHDT, CDR2 YNNKEL (reference sequence). The CDR3 contains 14 residues. V was trimmed by 0 bases and J by 5 bases, leaving 10 bases between them. The CDR3 loop is CASSQDEGVETQYF. For the CDR3, the DNA is TGTGCCAGCAGCCAAGATGAAGGCGTGGAGACCCAGTACTTC.

CDR3 DNA sequence: TGCAGTGCTCCACGGGACAGGCGGGCCCTCACAGATACGCAGTATTTT. Translating it yields CSAPRDRRALTDTQYF. The chain is built from TRBV20-1 and TRBJ2-3, with 8 bases that match TRBD1. Germline CDR1 and CDR2: DFQATT and SNEGSKA (reference sequence). This CDR3 is built from 16 residues. V was pared by 5 bases and J by 2 bases, with 12 bases of the junction left unmatched.

The genes are TRBV3-1 and TRBJ2-7, with D uncertain. Germline values: CDR1 LGHDT, CDR2 YNNKEL (reference sequence). V shed 1 base and J shed 0 bases, with 10 bases lying between them. This CDR3 is built from 15 residues. As DNA, the CDR3 is TGTGCCAGCAGCCAAGGGACCGCAACCTCCTACGAGCAGTACTTC. Translating it yields CASSQGTATSYEQYF.

The chain links TRBV12-3 or TRBV12-4 to TRBJ1-4; tentatively, D is TRBD1 (5 bases). The CDR3 sequence is 15 residues long. The V end was cut by 3 bases, the J end by 4 bases, with 12 bases between. The CDR3 nucleotides read TGTGCCAGCAGTTTTGGGGGGAGACATAATGAAAAACTGTTTTTT. Translation: CASSFGGRHNEKLFF.

CDR3 sequence: CATSQPDHGTSGRGPGANVLTF. The CDR3 coding sequence is TGTGCCACCAGTCAGCCGGATCACGGGACTAGCGGGAGAGGTCCCGGGGCCAACGTCCTGACTTTC. The chain carries TRBV24-1 and TRBJ2-6; TRBD2 agrees at 14 bases. The CDR3 is made up of 22 amino acids. CDR1 is KGHDR, CDR2 SFDVKD, per germline. J lost 4 bases, V lost 6 bases, and 19 bases had no gene match.

The V call is TRBV29-1, the J call TRBJ1-3; D is unclear. Germline V gene lookup returns CDR1 SQVTM and CDR2 ANQGSEA. The ends were cut back, 2 bases at V and 8 bases at J, with 4 bases in the middle. CDR3 length: 10 residues. The CDR3 loop reads CSVERDTIYF. DNA for the CDR3: TGCAGCGTTGAACGGGACACCATATATTTT.

The chain is built from TRBV20-1 and TRBJ1-2, with a weak D call TRBD1 (5 bases). Trimming shortened V by 1 base and J by 7 bases, and 7 bases separated the two germline ends. CDR3 length: 11 residues. Germline V CDR1 and CDR2: DFQATT, SNEGSKA (reference sequence). The CDR3 region is CSARAGGGYTF. In DNA form, the CDR3 reads TGCAGTGCTAGAGCGGGGGGTGGCTACACCTTC.

This rearrangement joins TRBV29-1 to TRBJ1-2, with unresolved D. Trimming took 6 bases from V and 8 from J, leaving 19 bases between them. The V gene's germline CDR1 is SQVTM and CDR2 ANQGSEA. This CDR3 is built from 13 residues. CDR3 sequence: CSVVKADVGGYTF. The CDR3 bases are TGCAGCGTAGTTAAGGCGGACGTCGGGGGCTACACCTTC. The full variable domain, in which reference TRBV29-1 and TRBJ1-2 provide the parts outside the CDR3, is SAVISQKPSRDICQRGTSLTIQCQVDSQVTMMFWYRQQPGQSLTLIATANQGSEATYESGFVIDKFPISRPNLTFSTLTVSNMSPEDSSIYLCSVVKADVGGYTFGSGTRLTVV.

The gene calls are TRBV5-1 and TRBJ2-7; D perhaps matches TRBD2 (5 bases). Trimming shortened V by 0 bases and J by 3 bases, and 7 bases separated the two germline ends. This CDR3 has 13 amino acids. CDR1 is SGHRS and CDR2 is YFSETQ in the germline V gene. CDR3 amino acids: CASSLDGVYEQYV. CDR3 bases: TGCGCCAGCAGCTTGGACGGGGTCTACGAGCAGTACGTC.

This chain uses TRBV29-1 with TRBJ2-3; 9 nucleotides align to TRBD1. The CDR3 consists of 13 residues. J was trimmed by 6 bases and V by 3 bases; bases with no gene match: 4. Germline V CDR1 and CDR2: SQVTM, ANQGSEA. This chain's CDR3 is CSVDRQGGDTQYF. The CDR3 nucleotides are TGCAGCGTTGACAGACAGGGGGGGGATACGCAGTATTTT.